Sequencing of this T cell receptor (beta chain) was carried out in a study of blood T cell repertoires in COVID-19 (dated by TCRdb to about 2020). For context, the study as a whole: Samples covering the acute and convalescent phases of COVID-19 were provided by collaborators in the United States, Italy and Spain. The prospective study material was composed of cDNA or gDNA derived from T cells, B-cell-depleted T cells, or PBMCs. Deeply sampled blood TCRbeta repertoires from subjects exposed to, actively infected with, or recovered from COVID-19 were included in the dataset. The repertoires were released in a freely available public database intended as a resource for research on the immune response to SARS-CoV-2. Samples came from the ongoing ImmuneRACE study (first 160 participants) plus 1,254 subjects from 6 global collaborators. Nearly every sample came with metadata listing a de-identified subject ID, COVID-19 status, age in years and sex. HLA class I and class II types, where available, came from metadata supplied by the sample provider rather than from assay-based typing. Broad study findings and their caveats: The amount of clinical and demographic metadata varied by source and participant and was provided uncurated.

The CDR3, from cysteine to phenylalanine, totals 16 residues. The kept DNA is CDR3 alone, 48 bases in frame from the first base. After removal of 0 bases from V and 9 bases from J, the junction retains 9 bases not matched to a gene. For CDR1 and CDR2, the germline V gene (reference sequence) lists SEHNR and FQNEAQ. Collaborating institutions collected whole blood in K2EDTA tubes following their own protocols. For TCRbeta analysis, collaborators shipped samples in one of three forms: frozen whole blood, isolated PBMCs, or DNA extracted from either of those sample types. To note about this clone: Its binding antigen is unknown. No base quality information exists; no much larger clone differs at one position.

The immunoSEQ Assay, a bias-controlled multiplex PCR, was used to amplify TCRbeta CDR3 regions from genomic DNA. In the paper's pipeline: Nucleated cell counts per sample were estimated from amplification of reference gene primers within the assay. Sequence reads were collapsed and filtered to measure the absolute abundance of every unique TCRbeta CDR3 rearrangement. For each sample, productive Simpson clonality was calculated by taking the square root of Simpson's diversity index across productive rearrangements. What TCRdb holds here is the immuneACCESS table cut down to in-frame rearrangements. Part of the clones is not present; checked against another copy, under half of the missing clones reflect an unresolved V gene, and the others are unexplained. The V and J calls and clone size come from that table; D and trimming were worked out from the DNA. This sample lists fewer than 350,000 clones; around 81% were detected once. The ten largest clones take up 2.5% to 3% of the sample.

This receptor was identified in a woman aged 55-75 years with active or convalescent COVID-19. The sample comprised peripheral blood. The V and J genes are TRBV7-9 and TRBJ2-1; the junction holds 9 bases that match TRBD2. CDR3 sequence: CASSLAGGGALGEQFF. The DNA sequence reads TGTGCCAGCAGCTTAGCTGGCGGGGGGGCTTTAGGTGAGCAGTTCTTC.